The clone carrying this TCR beta chain was seen a handful of times. The antigen is unknown. The CDR3 has 15 amino acids. V dropped 3 bases and J dropped 4 bases, with 12 bases sitting between them. Germline CDR1 reads LNHDA; CDR2 reads SQIVND (reference sequence). The data derive from a study of T cell responses to AZD1222 COVID-19 vaccine. In the study overall: Samples with a second dose at about 4 or about 12 weeks were pooled together.

Overall study results and limits: Spike-wide coverage was observed for vaccine-associated CD4 TCRs, with dominant responses at 160-218 and 743-854. Sampling that yielded the repertoires occurred only after the peak T cell response.

The data were produced by immunoSEQ multiplex PCR, yet TCRdb's version contains in-frame clones alone and is incomplete. In the table there are around 140,000 clones, roughly 90% of which are singletons. The J gene is TRBJ1-4, the V gene TRBV19; D unresolved. The sequence derives from an adult in good health. The specimen was peripheral blood, collected on day 0 of AZD1222 vaccination. DNA of the CDR3: TGTGCCAGTAGTATGTCGGCTACAGATAATGAAAAACTGTTTTTT. It specifies CASSMSATDNEKLFF. The complete variable domain, with remaining parts taken from reference TRBV19 and TRBJ1-4, reads DGGITQSPKYLFRKEGQNVTLSCEQNLNHDAMYWYRQDPGQGLRLIYYSQIVNDFQKGDIAEGYSVSREKKESFPLTVTSAQKNPTAFYLCASSMSATDNEKLFFGSGTQLSVL.